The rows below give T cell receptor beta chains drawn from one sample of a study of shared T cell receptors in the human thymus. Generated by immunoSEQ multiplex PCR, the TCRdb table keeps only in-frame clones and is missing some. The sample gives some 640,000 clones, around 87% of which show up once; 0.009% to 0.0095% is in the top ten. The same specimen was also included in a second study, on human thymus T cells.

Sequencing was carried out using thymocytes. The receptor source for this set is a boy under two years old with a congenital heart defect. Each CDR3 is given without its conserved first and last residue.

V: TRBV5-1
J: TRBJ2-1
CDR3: ASSLGLAPYNEQF

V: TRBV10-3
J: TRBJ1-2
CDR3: AIRSRHPLEYGYT

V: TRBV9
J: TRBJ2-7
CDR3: ASSASDSYEQY

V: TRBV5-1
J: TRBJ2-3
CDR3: ASSLASGGADTQY

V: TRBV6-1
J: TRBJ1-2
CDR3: ASRTTGLANYGYT

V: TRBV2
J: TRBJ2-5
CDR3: ASKNLLAGVFQETQY

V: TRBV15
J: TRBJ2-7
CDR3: ATSSYRGAGEQY

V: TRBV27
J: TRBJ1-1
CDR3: ASRGTGDGNTEAF

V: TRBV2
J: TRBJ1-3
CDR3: ASTSGSGNTIY

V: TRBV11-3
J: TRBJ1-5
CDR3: ASSLPWAFRGLSNQPQH

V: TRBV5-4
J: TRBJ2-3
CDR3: ASSCEAGGGTDTQY

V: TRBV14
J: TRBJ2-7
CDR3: ASSPASARNSYEQY

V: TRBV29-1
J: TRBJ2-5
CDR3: SVSPGLAAETQY